This T cell receptor (beta chain) was documented in a study of beta chain features in type 1 diabetes. Sorted populations all exceeded 95% purity. The CDR3 sequence is 14 residues long. The J segment lost 0 bases and the V segment lost 4 bases, leaving 2 bases of the junction unmatched. The germline V gene has CDR1 MGHDK and CDR2 SYGVNS. Every isolated RNA sample was fully reverse transcribed, so sequencing captured expressed TCRB transcripts. TCRdb's table, derived via immunoSEQ multiplex PCR, lists solely in-frame clones and lacks some. There are about 300,000 clones in the sample; 8% occur only once, and roughly 1% lies in the top ten.

Material for sequencing was central memory CD4+ T cells from blood. The clonotype was recovered from a woman younger than 30 in good health. The V and J genes are TRBV25-1 and TRBJ1-1; 7 positions agree with TRBD1. Here the CDR3 reads CASSGGQLNTEAFF. The CDR3 nucleotides read TGTGCCAGCAGTGGGGGACAGTTGAACACTGAAGCTTTCTTT.